The source of this TCR beta chain is a study of blood T cells in healthy people across ages. Study-level results: PBMCs went unsorted, and a conclusive naive versus antigen-experienced comparison was therefore prevented.

CDR3 length equals 16 residues. Germline loops: CDR1 DFQATT, CDR2 SNEGSKA (reference sequence). V lost 1 base, J lost 1 base, and 14 bases lay in between. A sample-barcoded 5' primer and a J-beta primer mix were used in a second PCR of roughly 6 to 11 cycles. Each of the cDNA molecules was tagged by a template-switch adaptor with 12 random nucleotides. The study obtained at least 2.5 million CDR3-containing paired-end reads from every sample. In TCRdb, the 5' RACE reads were re-called with MiXCR into one record per CDR3 protein. There are roughly 1,500,000 distinct CDR3 sequences in the sample; about 31% occur only once, and approximately 11% lies in the top ten. A few counts support this clonotype. Its antigen is currently unknown.

Material: blood. This rearrangement joins TRBV20-1 to TRBJ1-5; D gene unclear. The receptor's source is a woman aged 25 to 45 in good health. The CDR3 DNA reads TGCAGTGCTAGAGTTAGAGGGTATGGGAGCAATCAGCCCCAGCATTTT. Its translation is CSARVRGYGSNQPQHF.